This T cell receptor beta chain was sequenced in a study of cytomegalovirus exposure and HLA in healthy donors (dated by TCRdb to the late 2010s). About the investigation overall: In an earlier analysis of under 600 of the donors, about 270 Gb of sequence data and 120 million or so unique TCR beta sequences from about 190 million T cells were reported. A later genetic analysis took genome-wide SNP genotypes for about three fifths of the 666 donors and used that subset as a discovery cohort. Across some 400 genotyped donors of the cohort, an average of about 240,000 unique TCR beta nucleotide sequences per donor were sequenced, and around 19% of those sequences were non-productive. The aim of the study was to test whether cataloging public T cell receptors could identify signatures of past pathogen exposure. Besides the first cohort of some 670 subjects, a separate validation cohort made up of 120 different subjects was used. To predict cytomegalovirus infection status, the study combined high-throughput TCR immunosequencing, statistical association of individual TCRs with disease status, and machine learning. All discovery cohort repertoires had been generated on a single sequencing platform. In an earlier analysis of several hundred of the donors, high-throughput TCR beta sequencing was used to judge whether each TCR beta V gene segment behaved as functional or pseudogenic. An early release that covered roughly 600 HLA-typed donors contained about 300 gigabases of sequencing data and 70 million to 100 million unique TCR sequences. The number of typed donors differed by locus: roughly 620-640 for A, B, C, DRB1 and DQB1; roughly 510 for DQA1; approximately 610 for DPA1; and roughly 470 for DPB1. Donor age, sex, ethnicity and CMV serostatus were compiled alongside the repertoire data. In a later analysis, previously published TCR beta repertoires from about 640 donors were re-analyzed and high-resolution HLA genotyping was added so that TCR occurrence patterns could be studied. Among the roughly 410 genotyped donors, 81% belonged to the genetic ancestry cluster associated with self-reported Caucasian donors. In the later analysis, no new phenotypic data were used to find candidate immune exposures; instead, reliance was placed on TCR beta sequences and their occurrence across donors. Both class I and class II loci were covered by HLA typing, at four-digit resolution. The study used immunosequencing to profile the T cell repertoires of 666 subjects and linked those repertoires to cytomegalovirus serostatus. Because of strong linkage in the cohort, four to six DR-DQ haplotypes were treated as single units for association and clustering. Study-level results and caveats: Because HLA typing was unavailable for some donors at each locus, only the typed subset was used in association tests. The classifier was reported to diagnose cytomegalovirus status with high specificity and sensitivity in both the original cohort and the validation cohort. A cluster of highly shared sequence variants was judged likely to represent a technical artifact of the sequencing pipeline. A later analysis found that TCR association rates varied across HLA loci, with DRB1 alleles showing the most associated TCRs and HLA-C alleles the fewest. The 87-base-pair reads could not distinguish some IMGT-functional V segments, including TRBV6-2 and TRBV6-3, so those segments were excluded. The presence/absence analyses assumed that sequencing depth was roughly uniform across donors, and that assumption may not be true. In a later analysis, several top co-occurrence clusters were reported to appear linked to parvovirus B19, influenza, CMV and Epstein-Barr virus. A few of the identified cytomegalovirus-associated TCR beta chains were confirmed in vitro to be specific for cytomegalovirus antigens. A later analysis associated 15,000 to 20,000 TCR beta sequences with specific HLA alleles at a false discovery rate of 0.05. The study listed 150 to 200 TCR beta chains as associated with cytomegalovirus. Strong co-occurrence of HLA alleles, especially DR and DQ, made assigning TCR associations to individual alleles difficult. A further reported finding was that TCR beta sequences accurately predicted the HLA-A and HLA-B alleles for most subjects in the first cohort. In a later genetic analysis, fewer N-insertions in productive TCRs were reported among donors in an Asian-associated ancestry cluster than the 666-donor mean. In an earlier analysis of fewer than 700 of the donors, most TCR beta V segments appeared in productive rearrangements about 87% or about 30% of the time, broadly matching IMGT annotations. It was suggested by the authors that the approach could potentially be generalized to other disease states and immunological phenotypes. In this cohort, only TCR beta chains were sequenced, and detectable features were limited by the absence of alpha or paired-chain data. Most TCR sequences were observed very rarely across donors, whereas some public TCRs were present in many individuals. In a later analysis, HLA-associated TCR beta chains showed more clonal expansion and lower generation probabilities than non-associated chains that were equally common. Correlated functional status among segregating V segments might reflect linkage disequilibrium, but an unknown experimental factor could not be ruled out. V-gene and J-gene trimming of TCR beta chains was associated with a missense DCLRE1C variant in a later genetic analysis, and the association was replicated in an independent cohort. CMV serostatus was the only immune exposure information available for the cohort. The earlier analysis of around 600 of the donors excluded seventeen rarely observed V segments, including chromosome 9 orphons, because counts were too low. Most CMV-associated TCR beta chains appeared to be HLA-restricted in a later analysis, and the HLA associations seemed to be driven largely by CMV exposure.

The cohort consisted of approximately 690 healthy bone marrow donors. At the time of sampling, every cohort member was nominally healthy, though immune exposures that went unrecorded were likely present. The donor tested CMV seronegative and was one of the 352 seronegative cohort members. A peripheral blood sample was collected from each donor, and TCR beta sequencing was performed on peripheral blood mononuclear cells. Genomic DNA extraction from the blood cell samples was performed with the Qiagen DNeasy Blood Extraction Kit. A few counts support this clone. The antigen it recognizes is unknown. No clone much larger than this one lies a single base away; base qualities are absent. Inclusive of the bounding cysteine and phenylalanine, the CDR3 is 15 residues long. The retained sequence is limited to the CDR3, 45 bases, with the frame set at the first base. Relative to germline, V is 8 bases shorter and J is 2 bases shorter, with 18 bases between their ends. Based on the germline V gene (reference sequence), the CDR1 and CDR2 sequences are MNHEY and SMNVEV.

Library preparation employed the immunoSEQ multiplex PCR assay. A mixture of 60 forward primers for TCR Vbeta segments and 13 reverse primers for TCR Jbeta segments was used in the multiplex PCR. The CDR3 region of rearranged TCR beta genes was amplified from genomic DNA with a multiplex PCR assay. Amplified TCR beta libraries were sequenced as 87-base-pair reads on the Illumina HiSeq System. The paper's processing steps were these. A later analysis counted about 82 million unique TCR beta chains across the 600 to 850 repertoires, and 10 million to 11 million of these chains were shared by at least two donors. A nearest-neighbor algorithm error-corrected the raw reads and collapsed the reads into unique sequences, merging closely related sequences to remove PCR and sequencing errors. V, D and J gene segments were assigned by aligning CDR3 sequences to IMGT reference sequences. Each retained sequence needed at least a six-nucleotide match to both a V gene segment and a J gene segment. Rearrangements were called productive when the CDR3 lacked stop codons and stayed in frame with V and J; all others were non-productive. CDR3 was defined by IMGT convention, running from the second conserved V-encoded cysteine to the conserved J-encoded phenylalanine. In an earlier analysis of around 640 of the donors, sequences lacking an unambiguous match to a single V gene segment were excluded. An earlier analysis of several hundred of the donors called V segments functional above 56.7% productive rearrangements and segregating when the between-donor standard deviation exceeded 5%. A statistical classification framework was built for diagnosing cytomegalovirus status from the catalog of TCR beta chain sequences. A later analysis assigned V and J genes by comparing TCR nucleotide sequences with IMGT/GENE-DB human TR gene sequences. The TCRdist pipeline was used in a later analysis to assign CDR3 sequences and most-parsimonious VDJ recombination scenarios. In a later analysis, each TCR beta chain was defined by its CDR3 amino acid sequence together with its V-gene family, and reads lacking a unique V-gene family were excluded. A later analysis removed roughly 590 highly shared, low-generation-probability nucleotide sequences to deal with suspected cross-contamination and a sequencing artifact. In a later analysis, a clonal expansion index for each public chain was calculated from normalized within-repertoire ranks of inferred template counts. In a later analysis, generation probabilities were computed with a VDJ recombination model fitted to out-of-frame rearrangements, and the resulting probabilities were checked against IGoR. In a later analysis, TCR-TCR, TCR-HLA and TCR-CMV co-occurrence was scored with hypergeometric tests, and a repertoire-size bias correction was applied to TCR pairs. A later analysis estimated false discovery rates by permuting HLA or CMV assignments 20 times. In a later analysis, co-occurring TCRs were grouped using DBSCAN, with TCRdist sequence similarity added in when clustering inside HLA-allele-positive subsets. For co-occurrence clustering, repertoires with fewer than 30,000 or more than 120,000 public chains were excluded, along with roughly five repertoires with anomalous nucleotide sharing. TCRdb obtained this table from immuneACCESS and retained in-frame rearrangements with V and J assigned. These tables miss some clones; where compared with another copy, unresolved V genes account for less than half of the shortfall, and the remainder is unexplained. Clone size and the V and J calls come from that table; the DNA yielded D and trimming. Here the sample has around 94,000 clones; around two thirds occur a single time. Roughly 3.9% of the sample is held by the ten biggest clonotypes.

Sequenced: PBMCs. The chain was built from TRBV27 and TRBJ2-5; D gene: possibly TRBD2, on 6 matching bases. This clonotype was sampled from a man younger than 45 in good health and CMV-seronegative. The CDR3 in this case is CASAPREYKQETQYF. The sequenced DNA is TGTGCCAGCGCCCCTCGGGAGTACAAACAAGAGACCCAGTACTTC.